This entry is about one TCR beta chain. The target antigen is unknown. CDR1 is SNHLY and CDR2 is FYNNEI in the germline V gene. V was shortened by 6 bases and J by 1 base, with 3 bases between the two germline ends. The CDR3 runs 11 residues. The data stem from a study of T cell responses to AZD1222 COVID-19 vaccine. Notes on the study in general: A mostly white British donor set with more females was recruited, and clonal diversity was possibly underestimated.

Here immunoSEQ multiplex PCR was the method, and the copy in TCRdb shows in-frame clones only, minus some. The sample contains approximately 140,000 clones, about nine tenths of which appear only once. The chain uses TRBV2 and TRBJ1-1; D remains ambiguous. This TCR came from an adult who received the AZD1222 COVID-19 vaccine. The sequencing here drew on peripheral blood, taken 28 days after the second AZD1222 dose. The CDR3 nucleotides read TGTGCCAGCAGAGGGAACACTGAAGCTTTCTTT. Translating gives CASRGNTEAFF.